This record covers a single T cell receptor beta chain. Its target is unknown. Germline trimming cut 3 bases from V and 4 bases from J; bases unmatched to any gene: 10. Germline loops: CDR1 SQVTM, CDR2 ANQGSEA. The length of the CDR3 is 15 residues. This specimen belongs to a study of cytomegalovirus exposure and HLA in healthy donors. The study's findings and limits: Common viral pathogens seemed to be connected with several of the most significant clusters, according to a later analysis. Across HLA loci, a later analysis found differing TCR association rates, with DRB1 most and HLA-C fewest. Most of the TCR beta V segments (in an earlier analysis) were productive either about 87% or about 30% of the time.

Use of 60 Vbeta and 13 Jbeta primers characterized the PCR. Libraries were prepared by immunoSEQ multiplex PCR; TCRdb keeps only in-frame clonotypes and omits some of them. The specimen's table records 45,000 to 60,000 clones. Sequences were obtained from PBMCs. This receptor was taken from a female donor in good health and CMV-seronegative. The J gene is TRBJ1-2, the V gene TRBV29-1; TRBD1 agrees at 8 bases. CDR3 coding DNA: TGCAGCGTTGAGATCGGGCAGGGGGCGACCTATGGCTACACCTTC. Protein: CSVEIGQGATYGYTF.